One and the same sample provided the 2 T cell receptor beta chains below, sequenced in a study of cytomegalovirus exposure and HLA in healthy donors. The assay was immunoSEQ multiplex PCR, and TCRdb's table has in-frame clones only and misses some. The sample holds 150,000 to 200,000 clones, about 85% seen once. Specimen: PBMCs. The receptors originated from a man aged 18 to 30 in good health and CMV-seropositive.

This sequence joins TRBV4-1 and TRBJ2-1; 11 bases match TRBD2. The CDR3 covers 17 residues. Trimming removed 2 bases from V and 5 bases from J; junction bases left unmatched: 8. Germline assignment: CDR1 MGHRA and CDR2 YSYEKL. The CDR3 DNA sequence: TGCGCCAGCAGCCAACCTCGACTAGCGGGGAACGACAATGAGCAGTTCTTC. It translates to CASSQPRLAGNDNEQFF.

The chain couples TRBV21-1 to TRBJ2-7; the tabulated D call, TRBD1, remains unverified against the DNA. TRBV21-1 is tagged as a pseudogene. CDR3 length: 17 residues. The CDR3 spells CASSKAGTVGTSYEQYF. DNA for the CDR3: TGTGCCAGCAGCAAAGCTGGGACAGTGGGGACCTCCTACGAGCAGTACTTC.